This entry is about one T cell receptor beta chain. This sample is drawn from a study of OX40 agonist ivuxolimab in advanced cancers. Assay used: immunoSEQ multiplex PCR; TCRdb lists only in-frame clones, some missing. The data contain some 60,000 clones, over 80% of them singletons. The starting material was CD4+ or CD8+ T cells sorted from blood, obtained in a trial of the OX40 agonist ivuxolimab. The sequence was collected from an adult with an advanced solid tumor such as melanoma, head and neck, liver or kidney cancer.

The CDR3: CASHPGRVLTEAFF. The CDR3 coding sequence is TGTGCCAGTCACCCAGGGAGGGTTCTCACTGAAGCTTTCTTT. This chain uses TRBV19 with TRBJ1-1, with D possibly being TRBD1 (5 bases). This CDR3 spans 14 amino acids. The ends were cut back, 8 bases at V and 4 bases at J, with 17 bases in the middle. CDR1 and CDR2 (germline): LNHDA, SQIVND (reference sequence).